Listed below are T cell receptor beta chains from one sample, sequenced in a study of regulatory T cells in long-lasting Graves disease. TCRdb passed the multiplex PCR reads through MiXCR, listing each CDR3 protein once. The profile shows about 460,000 distinct CDR3 sequences, 14% of them singletons. This same sample was also part of a study on T cells in Graves' hyperthyroidism and ophthalmopathy.

Sequenced here: peripheral blood mononuclear cells (PBMCs), sampled at new diagnosis, from a patient treated with antithyroid drugs. Every receptor here comes from a woman between 45 and 65 years old with Graves disease. CDR3s include the opening cysteine and the closing phenylalanine or tryptophan. The D gene is left open where the match is weak. Clone size is not always given. Where it is, it says once, few, many or a class for expanded clones.

cdr3_aa: CASSFYRGNNEQFF; cdr3_nt: TGCGCCAGCAGCTTCTACAGGGGGAACAATGAGCAGTTCTTC; v_call: TRBV5-1; clone_size: .; j_call: TRBJ2-1; d_call: TRBD1
cdr3_aa: CASRFRGQGNSNQPQHF; cdr3_nt: TGTGCCAGCAGATTCAGGGGACAGGGGAATAGCAATCAGCCCCAGCATTTT; v_call: TRBV12-3/TRBV12-4; clone_size: few; j_call: TRBJ1-5; d_call: TRBD1
cdr3_aa: CASRYPGANVLTF; cdr3_nt: TGTGCCAGCAGGTATCCTGGGGCCAACGTCCTGACTTTC; v_call: TRBV28; clone_size: .; j_call: TRBJ2-6; d_call: .
cdr3_aa: CASSEAGGLAGTYEQYF; cdr3_nt: TGTGCCAGCAGTGAAGCGGGGGGACTAGCGGGAACCTACGAGCAGTACTTC; v_call: TRBV6-1; clone_size: many; j_call: TRBJ2-7; d_call: TRBD2
cdr3_aa: CASSQRASGYGYTF; cdr3_nt: TGTGCCAGCAGCCAAAGGGCCAGTGGATATGGCTACACCTTC; v_call: TRBV4-2; clone_size: few; j_call: TRBJ1-2; d_call: .
cdr3_aa: CASSLVGLKSITDTQYF; cdr3_nt: TGTGCCAGCAGCTTAGTTGGCCTTAAAAGTATCACAGATACGCAGTATTTT; v_call: TRBV7-9; clone_size: .; j_call: TRBJ2-3; d_call: .
cdr3_aa: CASRGQGHNYEQYF; cdr3_nt: TGTGCCAGCAGGGGACAGGGTCACAATTACGAGCAGTACTTC; v_call: TRBV2; clone_size: .; j_call: TRBJ2-7; d_call: TRBD1
cdr3_aa: CASSLGHSYEQYF; cdr3_nt: TGTGCCAGCAGTCTCGGACATTCCTACGAGCAGTACTTC; v_call: TRBV28; clone_size: many; j_call: TRBJ2-7; d_call: .
cdr3_aa: CASEGRPGNIQYF; cdr3_nt: TGTGCCAGCGAGGGACGCCCTGGAAACATTCAGTACTTC; v_call: TRBV3-1; clone_size: many; j_call: TRBJ2-4; d_call: .
cdr3_aa: CASTTGTSGSRFGEQYF; cdr3_nt: TGTGCCAGCACAACAGGGACTAGCGGGTCCCGGTTTGGCGAGCAGTACTTC; v_call: TRBV12-3/TRBV12-4; clone_size: many; j_call: TRBJ2-7; d_call: TRBD2
cdr3_aa: CAWSAAWGKNTGELFF; cdr3_nt: TGTGCCTGGAGTGCTGCATGGGGGAAGAACACCGGGGAGCTGTTTTTT; v_call: TRBV30; clone_size: many; j_call: TRBJ2-2; d_call: .
cdr3_aa: CASSTQGTQYF; cdr3_nt: TGTGCCAGCAGTACACAGGGGACCCAGTACTTC; v_call: TRBV6-1; clone_size: .; j_call: TRBJ2-5; d_call: .
cdr3_aa: CSAREASTSYEQYF; cdr3_nt: TGCAGTGCTAGAGAAGCTTCTACCTCCTACGAGCAGTACTTC; v_call: TRBV20-1; clone_size: few; j_call: TRBJ2-7; d_call: .
cdr3_aa: CASSRTGWSGGEETQYF; cdr3_nt: TGTGCCAGCAGCCGCACGGGTTGGAGCGGAGGGGAAGAGACCCAGTACTTC; v_call: TRBV4-2; clone_size: few; j_call: TRBJ2-5; d_call: .
cdr3_aa: CASSQERQGLMNTEAFF; cdr3_nt: TGCGCCAGCAGCCAAGAAAGACAGGGGCTGATGAACACTGAAGCTTTCTTT; v_call: TRBV4-1; clone_size: few; j_call: TRBJ1-1; d_call: TRBD1
cdr3_aa: CASSQSPAAGINEKLFF; cdr3_nt: TGTGCCAGCAGCCAATCTCCCGCCGCGGGAATAAATGAAAAACTGTTTTTT; v_call: TRBV3-1; clone_size: few; j_call: TRBJ1-4; d_call: .
cdr3_aa: CASSLDRRREQYF; cdr3_nt: TGTGCCAGCAGCTTAGACCGGCGGAGGGAGCAGTACTTC; v_call: TRBV7-8; clone_size: many; j_call: TRBJ2-7; d_call: .
cdr3_aa: CASSYPDRARSPLHF; cdr3_nt: TGTGCCAGCAGTTACCCGGACAGGGCGAGGTCACCCCTCCACTTT; v_call: TRBV28; clone_size: few; j_call: TRBJ1-6; d_call: TRBD1
cdr3_aa: CASSLDGTGNQPQHF; cdr3_nt: TGTGCCAGCAGCTTAGACGGGACAGGCAATCAGCCCCAGCATTTT; v_call: TRBV7-3; clone_size: many; j_call: TRBJ1-5; d_call: TRBD1
cdr3_aa: CASSLPGASGRDEQFF; cdr3_nt: TGTGCCAGCAGCTTACCGGGGGCTAGCGGGAGGGATGAGCAGTTCTTC; v_call: TRBV7-9; clone_size: few; j_call: TRBJ2-1; d_call: TRBD2
cdr3_aa: CACSRTGPANTEAFF; cdr3_nt: TGCGCCTGCAGCCGGACCGGGCCCGCGAACACTGAAGCTTTCTTT; v_call: TRBV5-1; clone_size: few; j_call: TRBJ1-1; d_call: .
cdr3_aa: CASSLWTGPTDTQYF; cdr3_nt: TGTGCCAGCAGTTTATGGACAGGGCCGACAGATACGCAGTATTTT; v_call: TRBV12-3/TRBV12-4; clone_size: many; j_call: TRBJ2-3; d_call: TRBD1
cdr3_aa: CASRKAVRTDTQYF; cdr3_nt: TGTGCCAGCAGGAAGGCGGTTCGCACAGATACGCAGTATTTT; v_call: TRBV28; clone_size: many; j_call: TRBJ2-3; d_call: .
cdr3_aa: CASSSTYSNQPQHF; cdr3_nt: TGTGCCAGCAGTTCCACTTATAGCAATCAGCCCCAGCATTTT; v_call: TRBV6-5; clone_size: .; j_call: TRBJ1-5; d_call: .
cdr3_aa: CASRSSGTSESSYEQYF; cdr3_nt: TGTGCCAGCAGGTCCTCCGGGACTAGCGAGAGCTCCTACGAGCAGTACTTC; v_call: TRBV7-9; clone_size: many; j_call: TRBJ2-7; d_call: TRBD2
cdr3_aa: CSALPTSRIYEQYF; cdr3_nt: TGCAGTGCTCTCCCGACTAGCCGAATCTACGAGCAGTACTTC; v_call: TRBV20-1; clone_size: .; j_call: TRBJ2-7; d_call: TRBD2
cdr3_aa: CASSFQSGGGVEQFF; cdr3_nt: TGTGCCAGCAGCTTTCAAAGCGGGGGCGGCGTTGAGCAGTTCTTC; v_call: TRBV7-9; clone_size: .; j_call: TRBJ2-1; d_call: TRBD2
cdr3_aa: CASSHRQGMNTGELFF; cdr3_nt: TGTGCCAGCAGCCATCGACAGGGGATGAACACCGGGGAGCTGTTTTTT; v_call: TRBV4-2; clone_size: .; j_call: TRBJ2-2; d_call: TRBD1
cdr3_aa: CASSDGDEQYF; cdr3_nt: TGCGCCAGCAGTGATGGGGACGAGCAGTACTTC; v_call: TRBV10-2; clone_size: many; j_call: TRBJ2-7; d_call: .
cdr3_aa: CASSIQGPHEQFF; cdr3_nt: TGTGCCAGCAGTATCCAAGGCCCCCATGAGCAGTTCTTC; v_call: TRBV28; clone_size: many; j_call: TRBJ2-1; d_call: .
cdr3_aa: CASSPYTNTEAFF; cdr3_nt: TGTGCCAGCAGCCCATATACGAACACTGAAGCTTTCTTT; v_call: TRBV7-3; clone_size: many; j_call: TRBJ1-1; d_call: .
cdr3_aa: CASSLALAGQETQYF; cdr3_nt: TGTGCCAGCAGCTTAGCTCTAGCAGGACAAGAGACCCAGTACTTC; v_call: TRBV11-2; clone_size: many; j_call: TRBJ2-5; d_call: .
cdr3_aa: CASSSASASYNEQFF; cdr3_nt: TGTGCCAGCAGCTCCGCTAGCGCCTCCTACAATGAGCAGTTCTTC; v_call: TRBV7-6; clone_size: .; j_call: TRBJ2-1; d_call: .
cdr3_aa: CASSLPGTLRDTQYF; cdr3_nt: TGTGCCAGCAGTTTGCCCGGGACTTTGAGAGATACGCAGTATTTT; v_call: TRBV28; clone_size: many; j_call: TRBJ2-3; d_call: .
cdr3_aa: CASSLRGDQPQHF; cdr3_nt: TGTGCCAGCAGCTTAAGGGGCGATCAGCCCCAGCATTTT; v_call: TRBV11-1; clone_size: many; j_call: TRBJ1-5; d_call: .
cdr3_aa: CATSDFGRRSYNEQFF; cdr3_nt: TGTGCCACCAGTGATTTCGGCAGGCGCTCCTACAATGAGCAGTTCTTC; v_call: TRBV24-1; clone_size: many; j_call: TRBJ2-1; d_call: .
cdr3_aa: CNAKGLAFSYEQYF; cdr3_nt: TGCAATGCGAAAGGACTGGCATTCTCCTACGAGCAGTACTTC; v_call: TRBV20-1; clone_size: many; j_call: TRBJ2-7; d_call: .
cdr3_aa: CASGRENTEAFF; cdr3_nt: TGTGCCAGCGGGCGGGAAAACACTGAAGCTTTCTTT; v_call: TRBV12-3/TRBV12-4; clone_size: many; j_call: TRBJ1-1; d_call: .
cdr3_aa: CASNVLGAAYNEQFF; cdr3_nt: TGCGCCAGCAACGTCCTGGGTGCCGCTTACAATGAGCAGTTCTTC; v_call: TRBV4-1; clone_size: .; j_call: TRBJ2-1; d_call: .
cdr3_aa: CASSLRQGVLHGYTF; cdr3_nt: TGTGCCAGCAGTTTACGACAGGGGGTCCTTCATGGCTACACCTTC; v_call: TRBV28; clone_size: few; j_call: TRBJ1-2; d_call: TRBD1
cdr3_aa: CAWDVGTNEKLFF; cdr3_nt: TGTGCCTGGGACGTCGGGACTAATGAAAAACTGTTTTTT; v_call: TRBV30; clone_size: many; j_call: TRBJ1-4; d_call: .
cdr3_aa: CSASIRGSYEQYF; cdr3_nt: TGCAGTGCTAGTATCAGGGGCTCCTACGAGCAGTACTTC; v_call: TRBV20-1; clone_size: many; j_call: TRBJ2-7; d_call: .
cdr3_aa: CASSYGGGVTEAFF; cdr3_nt: TGTGCCAGCAGTTACGGCGGGGGAGTCACTGAAGCTTTCTTT; v_call: TRBV6-2/TRBV6-3; clone_size: many; j_call: TRBJ1-1; d_call: .
cdr3_aa: CASSQDPWTGQPQHF; cdr3_nt: TGTGCCAGCAGCCAAGACCCATGGACGGGGCAGCCCCAGCATTTT; v_call: TRBV3-1; clone_size: many; j_call: TRBJ1-5; d_call: .
cdr3_aa: CASSLWTSGKSGELFF; cdr3_nt: TGCGCCAGCAGCTTATGGACTAGCGGGAAGTCCGGGGAGCTGTTTTTT; v_call: TRBV5-1; clone_size: .; j_call: TRBJ2-2; d_call: TRBD2
cdr3_aa: CASGLTGTGANVLTF; cdr3_nt: TGTGCTAGTGGTTTGACAGGCACTGGGGCCAACGTCCTGACTTTC; v_call: TRBV12-5; clone_size: few; j_call: TRBJ2-6; d_call: .
cdr3_aa: CASSYSISNQETQYF; cdr3_nt: TGTGCCAGCAGTTACTCGATTTCAAACCAAGAGACCCAGTACTTC; v_call: TRBV6-5; clone_size: .; j_call: TRBJ2-5; d_call: .
cdr3_aa: CASSINKGWGAQHF; cdr3_nt: TGTGCCAGTAGTATAAACAAGGGCTGGGGGGCCCAGCATTTT; v_call: TRBV19; clone_size: .; j_call: TRBJ1-5; d_call: .
cdr3_aa: CAWDQGLEQYF; cdr3_nt: TGTGCCTGGGACCAGGGGCTGGAACAGTACTTC; v_call: TRBV30; clone_size: many; j_call: TRBJ2-7; d_call: .
cdr3_aa: CASSHYRRLAGSRRSGELFF; cdr3_nt: TGTGCCAGCAGCCATTACAGGAGACTAGCGGGGAGTCGTAGGAGCGGGGAGCTGTTTTTT; v_call: TRBV11-2; clone_size: many; j_call: TRBJ2-2; d_call: TRBD2
cdr3_aa: CASSVASGHYEQYF; cdr3_nt: TGTGCCAGTAGTGTGGCTAGCGGACACTACGAGCAGTACTTC; v_call: TRBV19; clone_size: .; j_call: TRBJ2-7; d_call: TRBD2
cdr3_aa: CASSPRGPSYNEQFF; cdr3_nt: TGTGCCAGCAGTCCCCGGGGCCCTTCCTACAATGAGCAGTTCTTC; v_call: TRBV7-3; clone_size: few; j_call: TRBJ2-1; d_call: .
cdr3_aa: CSARDPPSRAKNIQYF; cdr3_nt: TGCAGTGCTAGAGATCCTCCTAGCCGAGCCAAAAACATTCAGTACTTC; v_call: TRBV20-1; clone_size: few; j_call: TRBJ2-4; d_call: .
cdr3_aa: CASSEGLAGGPYEQYF; cdr3_nt: TGCGCCAGCAGCGAGGGACTAGCGGGAGGTCCCTACGAGCAGTACTTC; v_call: TRBV5-1; clone_size: .; j_call: TRBJ2-7; d_call: TRBD2
cdr3_aa: CASSSHGRGASTDTQYF; cdr3_nt: TGCGCCAGCAGCTCGCACGGACGGGGGGCTAGCACAGATACGCAGTATTTT; v_call: TRBV5-1; clone_size: many; j_call: TRBJ2-3; d_call: .